Included here is one T cell receptor beta chain sequence, with context. This clonotype was found many times. Its cognate antigen has yet to be identified. No base quality information exists; no much larger clone differs at one position. This sample stems from a study of identical twins (dated by TCRdb to the mid-2010s). With regard to the full study: TCR alpha and beta repertoires from monozygotic twins, unrelated adults of various ages and cord blood were deep-sequenced to test whether fetal clonotypes persist. To rule out contamination, replicate twin experiments were performed at different times with different library preparation protocols. Study-wide conclusions, independent of this receptor: Because the same donors could not be followed over many years, the conclusions relied on cross-sectional statistical analysis. Fewer insertions were carried by abundant cord blood beta clonotypes; a weaker similar trend was observed in young adult naive repertoires, while no such trend was observed in memory repertoires. Out-of-frame TCR alpha sharing in monozygotic twins was systematically underestimated by recombination models, whereas sharing between unrelated individuals was in agreement with the recombination models. Invariant T cells such as MAIT and iNKT could partly confound zero-insertion analyses, although diverse VJ usage argued against such confounding for most clonotypes. Compared with coincidental sharing between unrelated individuals, an excess of low generation-probability sequences was observed among out-of-frame TCR alpha sequences shared between twins. Excess twin sharing in beta out-of-frame sequences was weaker because fewer shared sequences lowered the signal-to-noise ratio.

Reading the germline V gene gives CDR1 SQVTM and CDR2 ANQGSEA. Including the terminal cysteine and phenylalanine, the CDR3 comprises 11 residues. The only DNA kept is the CDR3, 33 bases in frame from the first base. Trimming at the junction amounts to 2 bases on V and 4 bases on J, and the germline ends lie 6 bases apart. Libraries were made using 5' RACE. The sequencer listed for this sample is Illumina HiSeq 2000. Template switching introduced a universal primer binding site; the final cDNA contained a unique molecular identifier, enabling accurate counting of TCR cDNA molecules. Specific primers in the conserved constant-segment region were used to synthesize first-strand cDNA for the TCR alpha and beta chains. To control for contamination, every cDNA library carried two barcodes: a SMART-Mk sample barcode plus Illumina barcodes. TruSeq adapter sequences along with Illumina sample barcodes were introduced in two successive PCR steps. The Illumina HiSeq platform was used with custom primers to sequence TCR alpha and beta cDNA libraries. In the source study's methods: Raw reads were processed with MiGEC to extract unique molecular identifiers, and MiXCR was used to determine CDR3 positions. For each individual, recombination models were inferred using an EM algorithm with the repgenHMM and IGoR tools. Shared clonotypes were analyzed with the tcR package in R, and sharing was normalized by the product of cloneset sizes. Out-of-frame nonproductive sequences were analyzed to study raw recombination free of thymic and clonal selection effects. TCRdb reran the public reads through fastp at Q25 and MiXCR, keeping productive beta chains. Each CDR3 protein appears once, grouped with its most common genes and DNA. For this entry, the V and J calls and clone size follow TCRdb and not the study's own pipeline. This sample comprises some 630,000 distinct CDR3 sequences, under 8.5% of them detected only once. The top ten hold less than 2% of the sample.

All donors were healthy Caucasians. Three pairs of female monozygotic twins, all aged about 18 to 30 years, made up the twin cohort. Peripheral blood mononuclear cells were the source from which RNA for the TCR libraries was isolated. These data were also reused for a study on yellow fever vaccine responses in identical twins. As the second publication notes: According to the authors, the vaccine-induced T cell response in identical twins seemed to be partly convergent and partly specific to each individual. The study precisely tracked vaccine-responding T cell clones in identical twins.

The material sequenced was PBMCs. The sequence derives from a woman aged 18-29 years in good health. Rearrangement joined TRBV29-1 to TRBJ2-7; the D gene cannot be named for sure. CDR3 reads: CSVERAYEQYF. The DNA sequence reads TGCAGCGTTGAAAGGGCTTACGAGCAGTACTTC.